Included here is one T cell receptor (beta chain) sequence, with context. Its antigen is as yet unknown. PCRs each included synthetic TCR analog templates spiked in. Sequencing used immunoSEQ multiplex PCR; TCRdb keeps in-frame clones, though not all of them. The sample has 50,000 or so clones, 75% to 90% seen once; the top ten hold 5% to 7.5%. The data are from a study of PD-L1 blockade in urothelial cancer. Background on the study: Per blood sample, T cells had a median of roughly 150,000.

Deletions cut 10 bases from V and 4 bases from J, with 11 bases between. The length of the CDR3 is 12 residues. Germline V gene sequence: CDR1 MNHNY, CDR2 SVGAGI (reference sequence). General observations from the study: Clones that were tumor-associated expanded more in the blood of durable-benefit patients at 3 weeks. Pretreatment clonality of the blood TCR repertoire below the median was predictive of superior survival.

The chain joins TRBV6-6 to TRBJ1-5, with D possibly being TRBD1 (6 bases). The receptor comes from a man aged 35 to 55 with urothelial cancer. The sequences come from PBMCs, collected around atezolizumab (anti-PD-L1) treatment. The CDR3 loop is CAINQGNQPQHF. CDR3 nucleotides: TGTGCCATCAATCAGGGGAATCAGCCCCAGCATTTT.